This T cell receptor beta chain was recovered during a study of Graves' ophthalmopathy and Graves' hyperthyroidism. Study-wide points: Most thyroid-expanded clonotypes exceeding 0.001 frequency were also found in blood.

This clonotype came up many times. What it recognizes is unknown. The authors amplified TCR beta CDR3 regions, and they did so from RNA transcripts for repertoire sequencing. The authors performed first-round RT-PCR with HTBI primers and then a second-round multiplex PCR. MiXCR was run by TCRdb on the multiplex PCR reads, yielding one entry per CDR3 protein. The top ten hold approximately 7.7% of the sample, which has under 800,000 distinct CDR3 sequences, over 20% seen once. V was clipped by 0 bases and J by 5 bases, with 10 bases between them. CDR3 length: 14 residues. Germline CDR1 and CDR2: WNHNN and SYGVQD (reference sequence).

This clonotype originated in a woman younger than 30 with stable Graves' hyperthyroidism. Some clones in this sample may be carry-over from other donors' samples. Sequenced input: peripheral blood. This chain links TRBV10-1 with TRBJ2-5; perhaps TRBD2 as D (5 bases). In DNA form, the CDR3 reads TGCGCCAGCAGTGAGTCACTAGTTGTGGAGACCCAGTACTTC. Its translation: CASSESLVVETQYF.